The next 8 T cell receptor beta chains were all read from a single sample in a study of shared clonotypes between healthy human individuals (dated by TCRdb to between 2020 and 2021). The library was made by the immunoSEQ multiplex PCR assay. In TCRdb, the immuneACCESS table is reduced to in-frame sequences with V and J assigned. These tables do not hold every clone; where another copy was compared, an unresolved V gene accounts for under half, and the others remain unexplained. Counted in this sample were some 510,000 clones; less than 85% of them appeared once. The ten largest clones add up to over 10% of the sample. Sequencing input: PBMCs. These receptors were collected from a woman aged 35 to 49 in good health. Some clones in this sample may be carry-over from other donors' samples.

This sequence joins TRBV5-1 and TRBJ2-5; perhaps D is TRBD1 or TRBD2 (5 bases each). V gave up 0 bases and J gave up 4 bases, with 13 bases separating them. The germline V gene encodes CDR1 SGHRS and CDR2 YFSETQ. The CDR3 is 15 amino acids. In nucleotides, the CDR3 is TGCGCCAGCAGCTTGGTAGGGACGATCGGAGAGACCCAGTACTTC. It encodes CASSLVGTIGETQYF.

This CDR3 is CASRPQPWTGGYYEQYF. The CDR3 DNA reads TGTGCCAGCAGACCCCAACCTTGGACAGGGGGGTACTACGAGCAGTACTTC. The J gene is TRBJ2-7, the V gene TRBV28; 10 bases are a match to TRBD1. The V gene's germline CDR1 is MDHEN and CDR2 SYDVKM. V was clipped by 6 bases and J by 3 bases; unmatched bases: 14. The CDR3 runs 17 residues.

The CDR3 DNA reads TGCGCCAGCAGCCTACCGACAGGGGACCGCGAGACCCAGTACTTC. Translated, it gives CASSLPTGDRETQYF. V is TRBV4-1 and J is TRBJ2-5; TRBD1 matches 8 bases. Germline V lookup: CDR1 MGHRA, CDR2 YSYEKL. V shed 4 bases and J 5 bases; nucleotides not matched to a gene: 9. This CDR3 is 15 amino acids long.

This clone is a singleton in its sample. The J gene is TRBJ2-7, the V gene TRBV14; 15 positions agree with TRBD2. CDR3 size: 17 residues. The V segment lost 8 bases and the J segment 2 bases; nucleotides outside the gene matches: 10. Germline V gives CDR1 SGHDN, CDR2 FVKESK. For the CDR3, the DNA is TGTGCCAGCGCCCGGACTAGCGGGAGGGCCGCACCCTACGAGCAGTACTTC. It is translated as CASARTSGRAAPYEQYF. The full variable domain, its missing parts supplied by reference TRBV14 and TRBJ2-7, is EAGVTQFPSHSVIEKGQTVTLRCDPISGHDNLYWYRRVMGKEIKFLLHFVKESKQDESGMPNNRFLAERTGGTYSTLKVQPAELEDSGVYFCASARTSGRAAPYEQYFGPGTRLTVT.

The chain recombines TRBV18 with TRBJ2-5; unclear D gene. The CDR3 is made up of 13 amino acids. The ends were cut back, 3 bases at V and 6 bases at J, with 11 bases in the middle. From germline, CDR1 is KGHSH and CDR2 LQKENI. The CDR3 spells CASSPGSVQTQYF. The CDR3 DNA reads as TGTGCCAGCTCACCCGGCTCCGTACAGACCCAGTACTTC.

This clone was seen a handful of times. This rearrangement joins TRBV9 to TRBJ2-5, with 7 bases matching TRBD2. Looked up from germline, CDR1 is SGDLS and CDR2 is YYNGEE. V lost 10 bases and J lost 0; bases outside the gene matches: 6. The CDR3 totals 13 residues. CDR3 in amino acids: CASQRGYQETQYF. The CDR3, as DNA: TGTGCCTCCCAGCGGGGCTACCAAGAGACCCAGTACTTC.

The chain joins TRBV29-1 to TRBJ2-5; 7 nucleotides line up with TRBD1. V shed 4 bases and J 5 bases; nucleotides not matched to a gene: 7. The CDR3 extends over 13 amino acids. Germline V gene lookup returns CDR1 SQVTM and CDR2 ANQGSEA. The CDR3 spells CSVGETGRETQYF. CDR3 nucleotide sequence: TGCAGCGTTGGGGAGACAGGGCGGGAGACCCAGTACTTC. Combining the CDR3 with reference TRBV29-1 and TRBJ2-5 gives the whole variable domain SAVISQKPSRDICQRGTSLTIQCQVDSQVTMMFWYRQQPGQSLTLIATANQGSEATYESGFVIDKFPISRPNLTFSTLTVSNMSPEDSSIYLCSVGETGRETQYFGPGTRLLVL.

The chain links TRBV19 to TRBJ1-1, with unresolved D. The germline V gene has CDR1 LNHDA and CDR2 SQIVND (reference sequence). V lost 7 bases and J 1 base, leaving 13 bases between the germline ends. This CDR3 comprises 14 residues. The CDR3, as DNA: TGTGCCAGTACCGCGGCCTCATCGAACACTGAAGCTTTCTTT. Translating it yields CASTAASSNTEAFF. The full variable domain, rest sourced from reference TRBV19 and TRBJ1-1, is DGGITQSPKYLFRKEGQNVTLSCEQNLNHDAMYWYRQDPGQGLRLIYYSQIVNDFQKGDIAEGYSVSREKKESFPLTVTSAQKNPTAFYLCASTAASSNTEAFFGQGTRLTVV.